The source of this T cell receptor (beta chain) is a study of T-cell memory formation after mild COVID-19 listed by TCRdb under 2021. With respect to the entire study: TCR sequence clusters from the two donors were found to be largely donor specific. In two donors, T-cell clones that expanded and contracted after mild COVID-19 were tracked by sequencing TCRalpha and TCRbeta repertoires over time. The cohort comprised two young, previously healthy adult volunteers, one female and one male. Overall study outcomes, separate from this receptor: Only a couple of mild cases were covered by the study, and larger cohorts that include severe cases with pre-infection samples were considered necessary. Contracting CD4+ clones were located mainly in the CM and EM memory subsets, whereas CD8+ clones were found to be enriched in EMRA. The second-wave clones that peaked on day 37 were not confirmed to be SARS-CoV-2 specific. Balanced CD4/CD8 phenotypes were observed for clones contracting from day 15 to 85, whereas a bias towards CD4+ was observed for a second wave of clones expanding from day 15 to 37. The detection of some responding clones in pre-infection memory suggests that pre-existing cross-reactive memory T cells joined the SARS-CoV-2 response.

Sequencer: Illumina NovaSeq 6000. cDNA libraries for TCRalpha and TCRbeta were prepared by 5'RACE using constant-segment primers, with sample barcodes and unique molecular identifiers added. Trizol reagent was used to extract RNA from every sample. Amplification of the libraries took two PCR steps, and the second step added a second sample barcode plus Illumina TruSeq adapters. Sequencing of libraries was performed on an Illumina NovaSeq with 2 x 150 bp paired-end reads. Concerning the study's data processing: Reads were demultiplexed and collapsed into UMI-guided consensus sequences with migec v1.2.7. With mixcr v2.1.11, UMI consensuses were aligned to TRA and TRB V and J templates and assembled into clonotypes. Expanded or contracted clonotypes were those called significant by both edgeR and NoisET, with noise models trained on biological replicates. For edgeR calls, the thresholds were a false discovery rate-adjusted p below 0.01 and a log2 fold-change of 1. As an exploratory analysis of dynamics, PCA with hierarchical clustering was applied to max-normalized trajectories of the 1000 most abundant clonotypes. Separately sequenced CD4+ and CD8+ repertoires were used to assign a CD4 or CD8 phenotype to each responding clone. Clones were called with MiXCR by TCRdb after fastp trimmed the public reads at Q25, and only in-frame beta chains were retained. Under each unique CDR3 protein, matching rows form one entry showing the most common genes and DNA. TCRdb, not the authors, supplied the V and J calls. For this sample the table gives 350,000 or so distinct CDR3 sequences, of which 20% to 25% were detected only once. 21% of the sample belongs to the ten largest clones.

Between the V and J ends, shortened by 4 bases and 9 bases respectively, the junction contains 20 bases. Sequences SGHRS (CDR1) and YFSETQ (CDR2) are obtained from the germline V gene. CDR3 length: 15 amino acids, cysteine to phenylalanine. Just CDR3 DNA is preserved here, 45 bases in frame from base 1. A few counts support this clonotype. Its antigen has not been determined. No base-level quality is on record; no much larger clone is a single base apart. Ficoll-Paque density gradient centrifugation was used to isolate PBMCs. Sequencing was performed on PBMCs or a T cell subset sorted from them (not recorded which). Here the chain combines TRBV5-1 and TRBJ2-1; the D gene cannot be resolved beyond TRBD1 or TRBD2, each matching 6 bases. The TCR sequence derives from a man in his late teens or twenties who had mild COVID-19 (a few samples of this study predate the infection). The sample titles of this study are shuffled in the database, so cell type and time point are left out; the donor was told from shared clones. The DNA sequence is as follows: TGCGCCAGCAGCCAACGGAGGGGGGCCGTAGGTGAGCAGTTCTTC. Its translation is CASSQRRGAVGEQFF.